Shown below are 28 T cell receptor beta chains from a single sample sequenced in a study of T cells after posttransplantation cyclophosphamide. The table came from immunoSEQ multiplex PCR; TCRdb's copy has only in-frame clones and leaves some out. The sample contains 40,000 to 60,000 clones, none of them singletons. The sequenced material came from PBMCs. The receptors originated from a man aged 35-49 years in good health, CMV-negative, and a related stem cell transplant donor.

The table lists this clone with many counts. CDR3 sequence reads: CASSLTGLLDQPQHF. The CDR3 nucleotides read TGTGCCAGCAGTCTTACAGGGCTTCTCGATCAGCCCCAGCATTTT. The V and J genes are TRBV2 and TRBJ1-5, with D possibly TRBD1 on 6 matching bases. Germline V gives CDR1 SNHLY, CDR2 FYNNEI. The germline V and J ends were trimmed by 5 bases and 5 bases, with 16 bases remaining between them. This CDR3 is 15 amino acids long.

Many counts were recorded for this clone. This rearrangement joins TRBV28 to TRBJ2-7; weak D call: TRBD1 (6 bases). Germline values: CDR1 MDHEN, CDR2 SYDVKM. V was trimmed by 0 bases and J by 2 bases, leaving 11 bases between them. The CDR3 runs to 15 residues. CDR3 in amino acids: CASSLWNRVPYEQYF. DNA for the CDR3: TGTGCCAGCAGTTTATGGAACAGGGTGCCCTACGAGCAGTACTTC.

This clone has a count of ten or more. The CDR3 is CASSQYGGSNQPQHF. CDR3 sequence (DNA): TGTGCCAGCTCGCAATATGGGGGGAGCAATCAGCCCCAGCATTTT. The chain has TRBV6-4 and TRBJ1-5, with a possible D match to TRBD1 (5 bases). In germline, CDR1 is MRHNA, CDR2 SNTAGT. V lost 8 bases and J 1 base, leaving 15 bases between the germline ends. This CDR3 has 15 residues.

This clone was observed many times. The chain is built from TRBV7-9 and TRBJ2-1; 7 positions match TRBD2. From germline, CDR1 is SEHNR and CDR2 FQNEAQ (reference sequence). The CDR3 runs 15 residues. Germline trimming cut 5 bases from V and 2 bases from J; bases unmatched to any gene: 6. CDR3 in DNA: TGTGCCAGCAGCCCAGGGACTACCCCCTACAATGAGCAGTTCTTC. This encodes CASSPGTTPYNEQFF.

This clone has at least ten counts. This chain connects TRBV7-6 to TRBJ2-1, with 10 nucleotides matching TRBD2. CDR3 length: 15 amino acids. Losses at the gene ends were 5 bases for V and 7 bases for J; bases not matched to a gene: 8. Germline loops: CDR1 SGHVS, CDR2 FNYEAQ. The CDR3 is CASSALAGAGNEQFF. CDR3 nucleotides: TGTGCCAGCAGCGCCCTAGCGGGAGCTGGTAATGAGCAGTTCTTC.

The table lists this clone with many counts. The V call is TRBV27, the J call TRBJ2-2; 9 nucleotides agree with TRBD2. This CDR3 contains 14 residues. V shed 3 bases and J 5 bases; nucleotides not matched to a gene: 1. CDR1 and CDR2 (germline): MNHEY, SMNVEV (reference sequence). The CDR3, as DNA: TGTGCCAGCAGTTTTCTAGCGGGGACCGGGGAGCTGTTTTTT. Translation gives CASSFLAGTGELFF.

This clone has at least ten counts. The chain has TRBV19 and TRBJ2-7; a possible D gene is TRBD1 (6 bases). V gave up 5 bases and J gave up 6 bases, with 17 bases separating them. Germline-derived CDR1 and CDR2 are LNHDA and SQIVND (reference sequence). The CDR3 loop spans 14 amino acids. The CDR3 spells CASSPTGYGGEQYF. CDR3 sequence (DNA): TGTGCCAGTAGTCCTACAGGGTATGGCGGCGAGCAGTACTTC.

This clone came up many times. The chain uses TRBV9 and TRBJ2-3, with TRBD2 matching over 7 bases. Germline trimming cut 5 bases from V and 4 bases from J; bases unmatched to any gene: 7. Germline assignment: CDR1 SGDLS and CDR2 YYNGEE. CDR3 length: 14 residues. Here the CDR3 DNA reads TGTGCCAGCAGTCCGGGGGGAGCGGCAGATACGCAGTATTTT. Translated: CASSPGGAADTQYF.

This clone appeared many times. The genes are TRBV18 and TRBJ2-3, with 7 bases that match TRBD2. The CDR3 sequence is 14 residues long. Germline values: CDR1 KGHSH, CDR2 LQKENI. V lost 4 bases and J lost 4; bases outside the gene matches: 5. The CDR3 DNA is TGTGCCAGCTCACGCGGGAGAGCGTCAGATACGCAGTATTTT. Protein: CASSRGRASDTQYF. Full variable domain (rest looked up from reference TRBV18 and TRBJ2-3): NAGVMQNPRHLVRRRGQEARLRCSPMKGHSHVYWYRQLPEEGLKFMVYLQKENIIDESGMPKERFSAEFPKEGPSILRIQQVVRGDSAAYFCASSRGRASDTQYFGPGTRLTVL.

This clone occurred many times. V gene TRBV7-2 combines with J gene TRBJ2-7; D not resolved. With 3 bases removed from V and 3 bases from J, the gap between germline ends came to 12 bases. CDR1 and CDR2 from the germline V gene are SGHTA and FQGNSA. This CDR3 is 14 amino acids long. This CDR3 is CASSFRRSNYEQYF. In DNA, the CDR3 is TGTGCCAGCAGCTTTCGGCGGTCCAACTACGAGCAGTACTTC. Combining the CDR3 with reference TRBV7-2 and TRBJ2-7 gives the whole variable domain GAGVSQSPSNKVTEKGKDVELRCDPISGHTALYWYRQSLGQGLEFLIYFQGNSAPDKSGLPSDRFSAERTGGSVSTLTIQRTQQEDSAVYLCASSFRRSNYEQYFGPGTRLTVT.

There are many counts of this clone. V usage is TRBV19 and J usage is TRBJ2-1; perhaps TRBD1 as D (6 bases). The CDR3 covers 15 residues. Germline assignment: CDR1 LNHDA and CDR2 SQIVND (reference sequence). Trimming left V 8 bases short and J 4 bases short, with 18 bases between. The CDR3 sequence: CASLPTGGLYNEQFF. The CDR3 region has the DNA TGTGCCAGTCTCCCGACAGGTGGTTTGTACAATGAGCAGTTCTTC.

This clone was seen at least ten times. CDR3 protein: CASSLAASFPVSGPQHF. DNA for the CDR3: TGTGCCAGCAGTTTGGCGGCCTCGTTCCCTGTAAGTGGGCCCCAGCATTTT. V and J are TRBV28 and TRBJ1-5; D is undetermined. The V gene lost 3 bases and the J gene lost 9 bases, with 24 bases spanning the gap. This CDR3 has 17 amino acids. CDR1 and CDR2 (germline): MDHEN, SYDVKM.

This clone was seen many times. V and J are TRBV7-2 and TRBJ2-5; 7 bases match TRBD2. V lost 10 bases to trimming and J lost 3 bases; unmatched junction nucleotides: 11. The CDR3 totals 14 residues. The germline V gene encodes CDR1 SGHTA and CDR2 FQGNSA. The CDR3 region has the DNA TGTGCCACCTTGGCGGCTAGCGGAAAAGAGACCCAGTACTTC. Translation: CATLAASGKETQYF.

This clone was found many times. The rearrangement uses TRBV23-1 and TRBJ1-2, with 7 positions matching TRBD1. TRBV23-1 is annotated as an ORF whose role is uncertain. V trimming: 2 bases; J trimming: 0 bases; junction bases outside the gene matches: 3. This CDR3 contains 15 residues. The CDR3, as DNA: TGCGCCAGCAGTCAAGGGACAGATGCTAACTATGGCTACACCTTC. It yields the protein CASSQGTDANYGYTF.

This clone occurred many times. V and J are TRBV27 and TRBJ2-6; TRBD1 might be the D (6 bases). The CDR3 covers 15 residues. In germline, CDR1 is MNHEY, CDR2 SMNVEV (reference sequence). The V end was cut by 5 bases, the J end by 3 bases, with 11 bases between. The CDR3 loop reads CASSATGNGANVLTF. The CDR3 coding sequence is TGTGCCAGCAGTGCTACAGGGAATGGGGCCAACGTCCTGACTTTC.

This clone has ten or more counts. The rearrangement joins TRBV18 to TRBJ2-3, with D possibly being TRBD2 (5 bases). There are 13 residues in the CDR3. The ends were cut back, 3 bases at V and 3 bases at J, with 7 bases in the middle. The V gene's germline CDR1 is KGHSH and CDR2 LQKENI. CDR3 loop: CASSPSGTDTQYF. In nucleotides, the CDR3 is TGTGCCAGCTCACCCAGCGGAACAGATACGCAGTATTTT.

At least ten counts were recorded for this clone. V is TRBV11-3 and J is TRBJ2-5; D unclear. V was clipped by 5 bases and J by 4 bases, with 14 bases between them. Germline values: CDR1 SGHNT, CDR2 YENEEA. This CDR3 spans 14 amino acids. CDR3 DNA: TGTGCCAGCAGCCCGGATGTGACGGGAGAGACCCAGTACTTC. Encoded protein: CASSPDVTGETQYF.

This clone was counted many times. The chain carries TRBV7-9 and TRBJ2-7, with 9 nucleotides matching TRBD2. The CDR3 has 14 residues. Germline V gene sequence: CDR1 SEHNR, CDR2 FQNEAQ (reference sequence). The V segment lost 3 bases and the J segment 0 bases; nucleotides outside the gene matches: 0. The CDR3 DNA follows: TGTGCCAGCAGCTTGACTAGCGGCTCCTACGAGCAGTACTTC. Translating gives CASSLTSGSYEQYF.

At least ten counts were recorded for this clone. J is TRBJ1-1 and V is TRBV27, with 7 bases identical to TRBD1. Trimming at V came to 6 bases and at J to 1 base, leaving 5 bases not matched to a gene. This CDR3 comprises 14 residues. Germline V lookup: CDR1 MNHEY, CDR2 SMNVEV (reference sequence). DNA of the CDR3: TGTGCCAGCAGACGTACAGGGGCGAACACTGAAGCTTTCTTT. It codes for CASRRTGANTEAFF.

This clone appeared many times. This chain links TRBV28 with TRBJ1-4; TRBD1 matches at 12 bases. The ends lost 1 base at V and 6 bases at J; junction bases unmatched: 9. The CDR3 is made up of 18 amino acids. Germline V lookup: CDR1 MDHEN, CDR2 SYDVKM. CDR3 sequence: CASSLSPGTGGIDEKLFF. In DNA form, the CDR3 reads TGTGCCAGCAGTTTATCCCCCGGGACAGGGGGCATAGATGAAAAACTGTTTTTT.

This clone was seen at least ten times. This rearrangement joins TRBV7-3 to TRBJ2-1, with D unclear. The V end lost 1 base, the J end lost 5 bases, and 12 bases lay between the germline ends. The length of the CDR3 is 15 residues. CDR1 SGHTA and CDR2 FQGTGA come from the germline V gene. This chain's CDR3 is CASSLIWSENNEQFF. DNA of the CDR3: TGTGCCAGCAGCTTAATATGGTCCGAGAACAATGAGCAGTTCTTC.

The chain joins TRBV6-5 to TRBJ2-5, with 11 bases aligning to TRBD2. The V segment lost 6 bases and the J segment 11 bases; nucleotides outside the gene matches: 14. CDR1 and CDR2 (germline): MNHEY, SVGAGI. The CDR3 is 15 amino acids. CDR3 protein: CASSLTTGLAVKQYF. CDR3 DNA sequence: TGTGCCAGCAGCCTAACCACGGGACTAGCGGTTAAGCAGTACTTC.

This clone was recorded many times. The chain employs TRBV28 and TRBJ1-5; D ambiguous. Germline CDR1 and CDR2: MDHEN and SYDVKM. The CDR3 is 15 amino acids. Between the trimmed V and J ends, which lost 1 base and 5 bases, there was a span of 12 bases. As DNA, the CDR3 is TGTGCCAGCAGTTTATTAGTTCGTCCTGATCAGCCCCAGCATTTT. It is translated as CASSLLVRPDQPQHF.

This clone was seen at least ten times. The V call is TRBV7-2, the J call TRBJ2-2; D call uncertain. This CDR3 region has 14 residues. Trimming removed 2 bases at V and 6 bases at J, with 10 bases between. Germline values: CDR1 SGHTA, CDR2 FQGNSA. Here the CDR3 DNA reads TGTGCCAGCAGCTTAATGGTCACACCCGGGGAGCTGTTTTTT. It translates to CASSLMVTPGELFF.

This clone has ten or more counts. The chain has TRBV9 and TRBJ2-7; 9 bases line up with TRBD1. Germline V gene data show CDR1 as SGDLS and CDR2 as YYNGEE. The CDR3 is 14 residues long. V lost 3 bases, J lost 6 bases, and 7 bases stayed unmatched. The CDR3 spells CASSAGTGKLEQYF. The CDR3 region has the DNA TGTGCCAGCAGCGCCGGGACAGGGAAGCTCGAGCAGTACTTC.

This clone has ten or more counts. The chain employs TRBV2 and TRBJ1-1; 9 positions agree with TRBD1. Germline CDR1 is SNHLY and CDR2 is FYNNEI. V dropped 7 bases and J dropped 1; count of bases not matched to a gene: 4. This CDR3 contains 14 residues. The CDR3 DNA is TGTGCCAGCATTAAGGACAGGGGGAACACTGAAGCTTTCTTT. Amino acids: CASIKDRGNTEAFF.

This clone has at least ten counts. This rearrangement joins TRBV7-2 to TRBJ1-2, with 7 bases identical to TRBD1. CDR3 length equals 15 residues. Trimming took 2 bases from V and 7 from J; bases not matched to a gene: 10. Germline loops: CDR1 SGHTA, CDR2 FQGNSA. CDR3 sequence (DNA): TGTGCCAGCAGCTTATCGGGCCCCCCAGGGGGTGGCTACACCTTC. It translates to CASSLSGPPGGGYTF.

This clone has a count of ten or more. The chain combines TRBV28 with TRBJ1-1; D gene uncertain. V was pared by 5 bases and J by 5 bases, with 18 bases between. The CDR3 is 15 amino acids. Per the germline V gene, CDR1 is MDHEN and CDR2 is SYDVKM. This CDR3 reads CASSLLRWGGTEAFF. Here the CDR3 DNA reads TGTGCCAGCAGTCTTCTCAGGTGGGGAGGGACTGAAGCTTTCTTT.